This is a list of T cell receptor beta chains from one sample in a study of OX40 agonist ivuxolimab in advanced cancers. Libraries were prepared by immunoSEQ multiplex PCR; TCRdb keeps only in-frame clonotypes and omits some of them. Altogether about 81,000 clones are present, roughly 91% being singletons, with the ten largest covering roughly 13%. The specimen was CD4+ or CD8+ T cells sorted from blood, collected in a trial of the OX40 agonist ivuxolimab. Source of these receptors: an adult with an advanced solid tumor such as melanoma, head and neck, liver or kidney cancer. Each CDR3 is given with its conserved first and last residue. Each record gives: J gene, clone size, V gene, D gene, CDR3 DNA, CDR3 protein. D genes are given only for firm matches. Where a row states a size, it is once, few, many or the class of an expanded clone; other rows omit it.

TRBJ2-3	-	TRBV19	-	TGTGCCAGTAGTATGTTCGCTGCTAGCACAGATACGCAGTATTTT	CASSMFAASTDTQYF
TRBJ1-4	-	TRBV4-3	-	TGCGCCAGCAGCCAAGATGAAGGGGGAGATGAAAAACTGTTTTTT	CASSQDEGGDEKLFF
TRBJ2-3	-	TRBV27	TRBD2	TGTGCCAGCAGTTGGACTAGCGGGAGGACCGCAGATACGCAGTATTTT	CASSWTSGRTADTQYF
TRBJ1-5	once	TRBV19	-	TGTGCCAGTAGCACCCACAATCAGCCCCAGCATTTT	CASSTHNQPQHF
TRBJ1-1	-	TRBV12-5	-	TGTGCTAGTGGTTTCCGGGGATCGACTGAAGCTTTCTTT	CASGFRGSTEAFF
TRBJ1-2	-	TRBV5-4	TRBD1	TGTGCCACCACTCGAGGACAGGGAAAGGACTATGGCTACACCTTC	CATTRGQGKDYGYTF
TRBJ2-1	-	TRBV9	-	TGTGCCAGCAGCGTCGGACTAGGGGGCAATGAGCAGTTCTTC	CASSVGLGGNEQFF
TRBJ1-1	few	TRBV5-1	-	TGCGCCAGCAGCCTGGCGGCAGGGAACACTGAAGCTTTCTTT	CASSLAAGNTEAFF
TRBJ2-5	-	TRBV2	TRBD1	TGTGCCAGCAGACTCGGACAGGGGGCGACGGAGACCCAGTACTTC	CASRLGQGATETQYF
TRBJ2-7	once	TRBV7-2	TRBD2	TGTGCCAGCAGCTGGCCCACCGGGACTAGCGGCTACGAGCAGTACTTC	CASSWPTGTSGYEQYF
TRBJ1-5	-	TRBV6-6	-	TGTGCCAGCAGATCGCGGGGGTATAGCAATCAGCCCCAGCATTTT	CASRSRGYSNQPQHF
TRBJ2-7	-	TRBV6-5	TRBD1	TGTGCCAGCAGTTCCGGGACAGGGGGCGAGCAGTACTTC	CASSSGTGGEQYF
TRBJ1-5	-	TRBV5-1	-	TGCGCCAGCAGCTTGGTTGCGGGAAACAATCAGCCCCAGCATTTT	CASSLVAGNNQPQHF
TRBJ2-7	-	TRBV4-3	-	TGCGCCAGCAGCCTAGAGGGTTGGCTGTACTTC	CASSLEGWLYF
TRBJ2-7	-	TRBV2	-	TGTGCCAGCAGTGAATGGGCGGTCTCAGCCTACGAGCAGTACTTC	CASSEWAVSAYEQYF
TRBJ2-1	-	TRBV11-3	-	TGTGCCAGCAGCTTAGAAGGGTCTTACAATGAGCAGTTCTTC	CASSLEGSYNEQFF
TRBJ2-2	-	TRBV27	TRBD1	TGTGCCAGCAGTTCTTTGACAGGGGGGTACACCGGGGAGCTGTTTTTT	CASSSLTGGYTGELFF
TRBJ1-1	once	TRBV4-2	-	TGTGCCAGCAGCCAACGCAGGGGACGGGACACTGAAGCTTTCTTT	CASSQRRGRDTEAFF
TRBJ2-7	-	TRBV9	-	TGTGCCAGCAGCGTAGGACAGAATTACTACGAGCAGTACTTC	CASSVGQNYYEQYF